This T cell receptor (beta chain) is drawn from a study of cytomegalovirus exposure and HLA in healthy donors. Study-wide findings and caveats: Reports state that TCR beta sequences accurately predicted most subjects' HLA-A and HLA-B alleles. Earlier findings revealed that most TCR beta V segments proved productive either about 87% or about 30% of the time. There were reportedly fewer N-insertions in an Asian-associated ancestry cluster than the roughly 700-donor mean, in a later analysis.

Comment on this clone: The antigen remains undetermined.

J gave up 5 bases and V 6 bases, and 8 bases lay outside the gene matches. CDR3 length: 15 residues. The germline gives CDR1 MNHEY, CDR2 SVGAGI. Amplification used 60 Vbeta primers and 13 Jbeta primers. Produced via immunoSEQ multiplex PCR; TCRdb's table is partial and in-frame only. Across 60,000 to 80,000 clones, the top ten clones capture about 0.82% of the sample. This receptor was taken from a boy between 10 and 17 years old in good health and CMV-seronegative. Sequenced input: PBMCs. This sequence joins TRBV6-5 and TRBJ2-1; 9 bases fit TRBD1. The CDR3: CASRGGTGRDNEQFF. The CDR3 DNA is TGTGCCAGCAGGGGAGGGACAGGGAGGGACAATGAGCAGTTCTTC.